This is a list of T cell receptor beta chains from one sample in a study of T cell responses to AZD1222 COVID-19 vaccine. Assay used: immunoSEQ multiplex PCR; TCRdb lists only in-frame clones, some missing. The sample lists roughly 80,000 clones, 85% to 95% occurring once. Sequences were derived from peripheral blood, sampled 28 days after the second AZD1222 dose. The source of these receptors is an adult who received the AZD1222 COVID-19 vaccine. Each CDR3 is given with its conserved first and last residue. D genes are given only for firm matches. Part of the rows lack a size; the others show once, few, many or a class for expanded clones.

v_call	j_call	d_call	clone_size	cdr3_nt	cdr3_aa
TRBV12-3/TRBV12-4	TRBJ2-7	TRBD2	once	TGTGCCAGCAGTTCGGGGGGCTACGAGCAGTACTTC	CASSSGGYEQYF
TRBV7-9	TRBJ2-7	-	-	TGTGCCAGCCGGAGCTCCTACGAGCAGTACTTC	CASRSSYEQYF
TRBV6-4	TRBJ2-5	-	-	TGTGCCAGCAGTGAGGTTAAGGGAGAAGAGACCCAGTACTTC	CASSEVKGEETQYF
TRBV5-1	TRBJ2-3	-	few	TGCGCCAGCAGCTTGGTTGGGTTAGATACGCAGTATTTT	CASSLVGLDTQYF
TRBV30	TRBJ2-7	TRBD1	-	TGTGCCTGGAGTCGGACAGGGGGTTACGAGCAGTACTTC	CAWSRTGGYEQYF
TRBV7-7	TRBJ2-2	-	-	TGTGCCAGCAGCCGGTCGGGAGCGAACACCGGGGAGCTGTTTTTT	CASSRSGANTGELFF
TRBV7-3	TRBJ2-3	TRBD2	-	TGTGCCAGCAGCTTCGGGAGGGAAACAGATACGCAGTATTTT	CASSFGRETDTQYF
TRBV7-2	TRBJ1-4	-	-	TGTGCCAGCAGCTTAGCGAAGGAGGCCGGGGAAAAACTGTTTTTT	CASSLAKEAGEKLFF
TRBV4-2	TRBJ1-1	TRBD1	-	TGTGCCAGCAGCCAACCGACAGGGGGGGCTTTCTTT	CASSQPTGGAFF
TRBV7-2	TRBJ2-3	-	once	TGTGCCAGCAGCCCGTCCAGATACGCAGATACGCAGTATTTT	CASSPSRYADTQYF
TRBV28	TRBJ2-1	TRBD2	-	TGTGCCAGCACGGCGGGAGTCTACAATGAGCAGTTCTTC	CASTAGVYNEQFF
TRBV11-3	TRBJ2-3	-	-	TGTGCCAGCAGCCCGACATTCGGGACAGATACGCAGTATTTT	CASSPTFGTDTQYF
TRBV7-2	TRBJ1-5	-	-	TGTGCCAGCAGCCCTAGCGGGACGCAGGGTCAGCCCCAGCATTTT	CASSPSGTQGQPQHF
TRBV7-3	TRBJ2-1	TRBD2	-	TGTGCCAGCAGCCCCGGACTAGCGGGAGTTGATGAGCAGTTCTTC	CASSPGLAGVDEQFF
TRBV7-2	TRBJ2-3	TRBD1	medium-sized	TGTGCCAGCAGCGCTCGACAGGGGGGGAGTACAGATACGCAGTATTTT	CASSARQGGSTDTQYF
TRBV6-2/TRBV6-3	TRBJ2-1	-	-	TGTGCCAGCAGTTACAAGGAGAGCTCCTACAATGAGCAGTTCTTC	CASSYKESSYNEQFF
TRBV6-5	TRBJ2-5	TRBD1	-	TGTGCCAGCAGTCCACAGGGGGCGGGGGAGACCCAGTACTTC	CASSPQGAGETQYF
TRBV28	TRBJ2-2	-	-	TGTGCCAGCAGCCACGCGGTAACCGGGGAGCTGTTTTTT	CASSHAVTGELFF
TRBV9	TRBJ2-5	TRBD2	-	TGTGCCAGCAGCGTAGTTCCGGCGGGAGTGATGGAGACCCAGTACTTC	CASSVVPAGVMETQYF
TRBV6-5	TRBJ2-4	-	once	TGTGCCAGCAGTTACCTGAGCATTCAGTACTTC	CASSYLSIQYF
TRBV28	TRBJ1-5	-	once	TGTGCCAGCCGACAGGAAAGCGGGCCCCAGCATTTT	CASRQESGPQHF
TRBV29-1	TRBJ2-7	-	-	TGCAGCGTTGAACTAGGAGGCTACGAGCAGTACTTC	CSVELGGYEQYF
TRBV2	TRBJ2-1	TRBD1	-	TGTGCCAGCAAAGGGACAGAAGAGCAGTTCTTC	CASKGTEEQFF
TRBV6-5	TRBJ2-7	TRBD1	-	TGTGCCAGCAGTTACGGGACAGTACCCTACGAGCAGTACTTC	CASSYGTVPYEQYF
TRBV4-2	TRBJ2-2	-	-	TGTGCCAGCAGACGGGGCCACCGCACCGGGGAGCTGTTTTTT	CASRRGHRTGELFF
TRBV6-5	TRBJ1-4	TRBD1	-	TGTGCCAGCAGCCTCGCCCCGGGACAGGGCTATTTGTTTTTT	CASSLAPGQGYLFF
TRBV11-3	TRBJ2-3	-	-	TGTGCCAGCAGCTTAGCTTTGGGGGATACGCAATATTTT	CASSLALGDTQYF
TRBV7-2	TRBJ2-1	TRBD2	-	TGTGCCAGCAGCGCGGGACTAGCTGGGGAGCAGTTCTTC	CASSAGLAGEQFF
TRBV7-6	TRBJ2-1	TRBD2	once	TGTGCCAGCAGGTTAGGCGGGGGACCGGGACTAGCGGGAGGCAGGTCCTACAATGAGCAGTTCTTC	CASRLGGGPGLAGGRSYNEQFF
TRBV19	TRBJ1-5	TRBD1	-	TGTGCCAGTGCAACAGGGGATCAGCCCCAGCATTTT	CASATGDQPQHF
TRBV15	TRBJ2-7	TRBD1	-	TGTGCCACCAGCAGAGATCCACAGGGGGGAGACGAGCAGTACTTC	CATSRDPQGGDEQYF
TRBV9	TRBJ2-2	-	-	TGTGCCAGCAGCGTTAGATTGGAGGCCGGGGAGCTGTTTTTT	CASSVRLEAGELFF
TRBV23-1	TRBJ1-1	-	-	TGCGCCAGCAGTCTAAGGTCGGGCACTGAAGCTTTCTTT	CASSLRSGTEAFF
TRBV27	TRBJ2-3	TRBD2	-	TGTGCCAGCAGCCCTTACACTAGCGGGAGAACAGATACGCAGTATTTT	CASSPYTSGRTDTQYF
TRBV30	TRBJ2-2	-	-	TGTGCCTGGAACACAGGGAACACCGGGGAGCTGTTTTTT	CAWNTGNTGELFF
TRBV21-1	TRBJ1-4	-	few	TGTGCCAGCAGCAAAGTCCGGGGGAAACTGTTTTTT	CASSKVRGKLFF
TRBV7-7	TRBJ2-5	-	-	TGTGCTAGCAGCTTGGGACATTTAGAGACCCAGTACTTC	CASSLGHLETQYF
TRBV7-7	TRBJ2-5	-	-	TGTGCTAGCAGCTTAAAAACTTTTGAGACCCAGTACTTC	CASSLKTFETQYF
TRBV6-2/TRBV6-3	TRBJ2-7	TRBD2	-	TGTGCCAGCAGCCAGCCGGGACTAGCGGGATGGGAGCAGTACTTC	CASSQPGLAGWEQYF
TRBV6-2/TRBV6-3	TRBJ2-7	-	-	TGTGCCAGCAGTCGTTGGGGCGGGAAGAACTACGAGCAGTACTTC	CASSRWGGKNYEQYF
TRBV27	TRBJ1-1	-	-	TGTGCCAGCAGTTTTGGCAGGACGAACACTGAAGCTTTCTTT	CASSFGRTNTEAFF
TRBV28	TRBJ2-7	-	-	TGTGCCAGCACCCCTCGGGAGAATTTACGACTCGAGCAGTACTTC	CASTPRENLRLEQYF
TRBV29-1	TRBJ2-1	TRBD2	-	TGCAGCGTGTCCCCGGGGGGGAGCTCCTACAATGAGCAGTTCTTC	CSVSPGGSSYNEQFF
TRBV7-3	TRBJ2-1	TRBD2	-	TGTGCCAGCAGCCCCTGGGCGGGAGGTCCCAATGAGCAGTTCTTC	CASSPWAGGPNEQFF
TRBV6-5	TRBJ1-6	-	-	TGTGCCAGCAGTCTGGGACTGACGAATTCACCCCTCCACTTT	CASSLGLTNSPLHF
TRBV6-6	TRBJ2-7	TRBD1	-	TGTGCCAGCAGTTCACCGGGACAGGGATACGAGCAGTACTTC	CASSSPGQGYEQYF
TRBV27	TRBJ2-7	-	-	TGTGCCAGCAGCCTCGGGGGGCGGTACGAGCAGTACTTC	CASSLGGRYEQYF
TRBV19	TRBJ2-1	-	-	TGTGCCAGTATGGGGAGCGGGTTGACCTACAATGAGCAGTTCTTC	CASMGSGLTYNEQFF